This TCR beta chain was obtained from a study of T cell responses to AZD1222 COVID-19 vaccine. Study-level findings and limits: Spike-specific TCRs gained breadth and depth after people received two AZD1222 doses. Possibly, clonal diversity was underestimated; donors were largely white British and included more females. Baseline serostatus was positive in only six AZD1222 recipients. In the spike-specific TCR repertoire, nearly half reportedly target unmutated variant regions.

A single count supports this clone. Antigen: not known. Profiling relied on immunoSEQ multiplex PCR, and the TCRdb table lists in-frame clones only, not all of them. Of more than 110,000 clones in the sample, around nine tenths were seen once. Germline CDR1 is SGHAT and CDR2 is FQNNGV. V dropped 5 bases and J dropped 6; count of bases not matched to a gene: 3. The CDR3 is 12 residues long. This specimen was peripheral blood, taken 28 days after the second AZD1222 dose. The clonotype originates from an adult who received the AZD1222 COVID-19 vaccine. J is TRBJ1-1 and V is TRBV11-2, with 7 bases identical to TRBD1. CDR3 DNA: TGTGCCAGCAGCCCCAGGGGGGCTGAAGCTTTCTTT. Encoded protein: CASSPRGAEAFF.